This T cell receptor beta chain was recorded in a study of control samples from healthy donors and cancer patients (dated by TCRdb to the early 2020s). Points on this clone: The antigen it recognizes is unknown. No base qualities exist here, and no much larger clone lies one base off it.

The method behind the library was the immunoSEQ multiplex PCR assay. The table was pulled from immuneACCESS by TCRdb, which kept in-frame rearrangements only. Such tables lose some clones; where checked, under half of the loss comes from unresolved V genes, and the rest has no known cause. This sample comprises 90,000 to 120,000 clones, approximately 82% of them detected only once. 6.5% of the sample belongs to the ten largest clones. Between the V and J ends, shortened by 6 bases and 1 base respectively, the junction contains 12 bases. Measured from the cysteine to the phenylalanine, the CDR3 is 15 residues long. Left in the record is the CDR3 DNA by itself, 45 bases read in frame from the first base. Based on the germline V gene, the CDR1 and CDR2 sequences are KGHSH and LQKENI.

Material for sequencing was blood. The sequence was collected from a man younger than 35 in good health. The chain is made from TRBV18 and TRBJ2-2; TRBD1 is possibly the D segment (6 matching bases). The CDR3 loop reads CASSQGTQNTGELFF. The nucleotides read TGTGCCAGCTCGCAGGGGACCCAGAACACCGGGGAGCTGTTTTTT. With the portions outside the CDR3 filled from the reference TRBV18 and TRBJ2-2 genes, the complete variable region becomes NAGVMQNPRHLVRRRGQEARLRCSPMKGHSHVYWYRQLPEEGLKFMVYLQKENIIDESGMPKERFSAEFPKEGPSILRIQQVVRGDSAAYFCASSQGTQNTGELFFGEGSRLTVL.